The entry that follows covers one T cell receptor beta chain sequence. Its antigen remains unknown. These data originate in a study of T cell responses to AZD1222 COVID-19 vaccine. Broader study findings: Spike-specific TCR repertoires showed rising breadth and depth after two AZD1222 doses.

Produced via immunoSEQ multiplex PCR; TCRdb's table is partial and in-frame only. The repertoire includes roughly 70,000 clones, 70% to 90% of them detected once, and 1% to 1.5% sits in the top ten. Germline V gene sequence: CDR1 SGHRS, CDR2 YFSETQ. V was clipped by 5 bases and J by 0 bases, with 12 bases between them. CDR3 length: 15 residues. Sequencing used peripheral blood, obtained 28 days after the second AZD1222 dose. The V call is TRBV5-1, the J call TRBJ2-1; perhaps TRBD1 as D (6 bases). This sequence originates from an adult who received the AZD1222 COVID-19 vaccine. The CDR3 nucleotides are TGCGCCAGCAGTTGGGGGCTGGGCTCCTACAATGAGCAGTTCTTC. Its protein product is CASSWGLGSYNEQFF.